A single sample is the source of the 29 T cell receptor beta chains below, sequenced in a study of post-analysis software for immune sequencing data. Overall study results and limits: Compared with controls, patients had more of roughly five TRBV segments, including TRBV5-6, TRBV5-1 and TRBV20-1.

These receptors have no known antigen. Researchers reported that TCR beta cDNA libraries carried unique molecular identifiers. TCRdb fed the PCR reads into MiXCR, producing one record per CDR3 protein. Seen here are around 400,000 distinct CDR3 sequences, approximately 39% observed once, and the top ten hold less than 8%. Material for sequencing was blood. The receptors stem from a girl aged 2 to 10 with multiple sclerosis.

This clonotype was detected only a few times. The CDR3 is CASSVGTGPEPQHF. In nucleotides, the CDR3 is TGTGCCAGCAGCGTAGGGACAGGCCCTGAGCCCCAGCATTTT. V is TRBV9 and J is TRBJ1-5; 7 bases are shared with TRBD1. Losses at the gene ends were 0 bases for V and 8 bases for J; bases not matched to a gene: 5. Looked up from germline, CDR1 is SGDLS and CDR2 is YYNGEE. The CDR3 has 14 residues.

The gene calls are TRBV27 and TRBJ1-2, with TRBD1 identical over 8 bases. CDR3 size: 12 residues. Germline V gene lookup returns CDR1 MNHEY and CDR2 SMNVEV (reference sequence). Trimming cost V 7 bases and J 8 bases; bases outside gene matches: 6. CDR3 bases: TGTGCCAGCAACGGACAGGGCGAGGGCTACACCTTC. It codes for CASNGQGEGYTF.

The chain links TRBV20-1 to TRBJ2-7, with TRBD2 identical over 10 bases. Germline loops: CDR1 DFQATT, CDR2 SNEGSKA (reference sequence). The CDR3 contains 14 residues. V shed 3 bases, J shed 2 bases, and the junction held 4 bases outside the gene matches. The CDR3: CSASRTSGTYEQYF. DNA of the CDR3: TGCAGTGCTAGTCGGACTAGCGGAACCTACGAGCAGTACTTC.

The V gene is TRBV27, the J gene TRBJ2-7; TRBD1 matches 9 bases. CDR1 is MNHEY, CDR2 SMNVEV, per germline (reference sequence). V lost 2 bases and J lost 4; bases outside the gene matches: 9. The CDR3 is 16 amino acids. The CDR3 loop reads CASSLVDRGRIYEQYF. Written as DNA, the CDR3 is TGTGCCAGCAGTTTAGTAGACAGGGGGAGGATATACGAGCAGTACTTC.

The V and J genes are TRBV7-3 and TRBJ1-1, with 7 bases that match TRBD1. V was pared by 4 bases and J by 4 bases, with 9 bases of the junction left unmatched. Germline V gene data show CDR1 as SGHTA and CDR2 as FQGTGA. CDR3 length: 15 amino acids. The DNA for the CDR3 is TGTGCCAGCAGCTCACAGGGGACTCGGGGCACTGAAGCTTTCTTT. Protein sequence: CASSSQGTRGTEAFF.

V usage is TRBV7-9 and J usage is TRBJ2-7; TRBD1 matches at 7 bases. This CDR3 has 18 amino acids. Germline-derived CDR1 and CDR2 are SEHNR and FQNEAQ (reference sequence). V lost 5 bases to trimming and J lost 2 bases; unmatched junction nucleotides: 18. In DNA form, the CDR3 reads TGTGCCAGCAGCGTCCACAGCACCGGCAGGGGGAAGCCCTACGAGCAGTACTTC. Protein: CASSVHSTGRGKPYEQYF.

This chain links TRBV5-6 with TRBJ2-1; the D gene is possibly TRBD1 (5 bases). The CDR3 length is 15 residues. Looked up from germline, CDR1 is SGHDT and CDR2 is YYEEEE. V shed 1 base and J shed 1 base, with 9 bases lying between them. The CDR3 DNA follows: TGTGCCAGCAGCTTGCGCAGGGTTTCCTACAATGAGCAGTTCTTC. Its protein is CASSLRRVSYNEQFF.

In its sample, this clonotype was seen a few times. This chain uses TRBV12-3 or TRBV12-4 with TRBJ1-2; the match to TRBD1 covers 11 bases. After removal of 5 bases from V and 4 bases from J, the junction contained 6 bases not matched to a gene. The CDR3 runs 15 residues. Here the CDR3 reads CASSLGQGAVYGYTF. CDR3 bases: TGTGCCAGCAGTCTCGGACAGGGGGCGGTCTATGGCTACACCTTC.

This clonotype was seen a handful of times. The CDR3 sequence: CASSLRDREDSPLHF. Here the CDR3 DNA reads TGTGCCAGCAGCCTCCGGGACAGGGAGGATTCACCCCTCCACTTT. The genes are TRBV9 and TRBJ1-6, with 9 bases fitting TRBD1. Losses at the gene ends were 4 bases for V and 8 bases for J; bases not matched to a gene: 7. Germline assignment: CDR1 SGDLS and CDR2 YYNGEE. This CDR3 region has 15 residues.

This clonotype was counted once. The rearrangement joins TRBV20-1 to TRBJ2-5; D gene uncertain. Deletions cut 1 base from V and 4 bases from J, with 7 bases between. The CDR3 totals 12 residues. Germline V CDR1 and CDR2: DFQATT, SNEGSKA (reference sequence). DNA of the CDR3: TGCAGTGCTAGAGCGTTAAGAGAGACCCAGTACTTC. This encodes CSARALRETQYF.

This chain links TRBV6-1 with TRBJ2-1, with TRBD2 matching 15 bases. This CDR3 contains 18 residues. Germline CDR1 MNHNS, CDR2 SASEGT. Losses at the gene ends were 5 bases for V and 1 base for J; bases not matched to a gene: 6. The CDR3 reads CASSIGLAGGPSYNEQFF. In nucleotides, the CDR3 is TGTGCCAGCAGTATAGGACTAGCGGGAGGGCCGTCCTACAATGAGCAGTTCTTC.

The chain has TRBV27 and TRBJ2-5; no firm D call. V lost 0 bases, J lost 4 bases, and 9 bases lay in between. Germline CDR1 MNHEY, CDR2 SMNVEV (reference sequence). This CDR3 comprises 14 residues. CDR3 DNA: TGTGCCAGCAGTTTATCGGCTAGTGGAGAGACCCAGTACTTC. Residues: CASSLSASGETQYF.

V gene TRBV6-5 combines with J gene TRBJ2-1; D remains unclear. The CDR3 is 14 residues long. Germline V lookup: CDR1 MNHEY, CDR2 SVGAGI. Deletions cut 2 bases from V and 5 bases from J, with 10 bases between. The CDR3 DNA follows: TGTGCCAGCAGTTACCGACAAGCACACAATGAGCAGTTCTTC. This gives the protein CASSYRQAHNEQFF.

The chain combines TRBV4-1 with TRBJ2-7; 13 positions match TRBD2. There are 19 residues in the CDR3. The V segment lost 2 bases and the J segment 3 bases; nucleotides outside the gene matches: 13. Germline-derived CDR1 and CDR2 are MGHRA and YSYEKL. DNA for the CDR3: TGCGCCAGCAGCCAAAGCTTCACTAGCGGGAGGGCCGCAGACTACGAGCAGTACTTC. Its protein is CASSQSFTSGRAADYEQYF.

CDR3 in amino acids: CASSLVINRGHSNYGYTF. The CDR3 nucleotides are TGTGCCAGCAGCTTGGTCATAAATCGGGGACACTCGAACTATGGCTACACCTTC. The chain carries TRBV5-6 and TRBJ1-2, with a tentative D call TRBD1 (6 bases). The V and J ends lost 0 bases and 2 bases respectively, with 20 bases between them. The CDR3 loop spans 18 amino acids. CDR1 SGHDT and CDR2 YYEEEE come from the germline V gene.

V is TRBV5-6 and J is TRBJ2-3; 7 bases map to TRBD2. Per germline, CDR1 SGHDT and CDR2 YYEEEE. Trimming at V came to 2 bases and at J to 0 bases, leaving 0 bases not matched to a gene. The CDR3 loop spans 14 amino acids. CDR3 protein: CASSFSGSTDTQYF. The CDR3 DNA sequence: TGTGCCAGCAGCTTTAGCGGGAGCACAGATACGCAGTATTTT. The full variable domain, completed using reference TRBV5-6 and TRBJ2-3, is DAGVTQSPTHLIKTRGQQVTLRCSPKSGHDTVSWYQQALGQGPQFIFQYYEEEERQRGNFPDRFSGHQFPNYSSELNVNALLLGDSALYLCASSFSGSTDTQYFGPGTRLTVL.

The chain links TRBV6-1 to TRBJ1-2; 9 bases line up with TRBD1. Per germline, CDR1 MNHNS and CDR2 SASEGT. V lost 6 bases, J lost 8 bases, and 10 bases stayed unmatched. The CDR3 sequence is 14 residues long. CDR3 sequence (DNA): TGTGCCAGCAGGTCCCGGGACAGGGAGCGGGGCTACACCTTC. Translating it yields CASRSRDRERGYTF.

This clonotype turned up a few times. The gene calls are TRBV10-3 and TRBJ2-3, with 8 nucleotides matching TRBD1. Losses at the gene ends were 5 bases for V and 0 bases for J; bases not matched to a gene: 7. The CDR3 has 16 residues. CDR1 and CDR2 (germline): ENHRY, SYGVKD. CDR3 bases: TGTGCCATCAGTCCCCGAGGACAGGGTAGCACAGATACGCAGTATTTT. This gives the protein CAISPRGQGSTDTQYF.

This clonotype was counted between two and nine times. This chain links TRBV29-1 with TRBJ1-1; D may be TRBD1 (6 bases). The CDR3 is 14 residues long. Trimming removed 2 bases at V and 1 base at J, with 11 bases between. From germline, CDR1 is SQVTM and CDR2 ANQGSEA. CDR3 amino acids: CSVETGTPNTEAFF. The CDR3 DNA follows: TGCAGCGTTGAAACCGGGACACCGAACACTGAAGCTTTCTTT. The full variable domain, rest sourced from reference TRBV29-1 and TRBJ1-1, is SAVISQKPSRDICQRGTSLTIQCQVDSQVTMMFWYRQQPGQSLTLIATANQGSEATYESGFVIDKFPISRPNLTFSTLTVSNMSPEDSSIYLCSVETGTPNTEAFFGQGTRLTVV.

The chain carries TRBV12-3 or TRBV12-4 and TRBJ2-1; 14 positions agree with TRBD2. This CDR3 has 17 amino acids. The V segment lost 6 bases and the J segment 7 bases; nucleotides outside the gene matches: 11. CDR3 sequence: CASSPGGGTSGSNEQFF. In DNA, the CDR3 is TGTGCCAGCAGCCCTGGGGGGGGGACTAGCGGGAGTAATGAGCAGTTCTTC.

This clonotype was detected a few times. The chain has TRBV6-1 and TRBJ2-4, with D uncertain. This CDR3 comprises 13 residues. V was pared by 2 bases and J by 8 bases, with 10 bases between. Germline lookup yields CDR1 MNHNS and CDR2 SASEGT. The CDR3: CASSERLVDIQYF. DNA of the CDR3: TGTGCCAGCAGTGAAAGGCTAGTAGACATTCAGTACTTC.

This clonotype was found a few times. The J gene is TRBJ1-1, the V gene TRBV12-3 or TRBV12-4, with D uncertain. Trimming removed 3 bases at V and 11 bases at J, with 13 bases between. The CDR3 is 12 amino acids. CDR3 bases: TGTGCCAGCAGTTTCGTAGGAGGCCCGGCTTTCTTT. It codes for CASSFVGGPAFF.

J is TRBJ1-3 and V is TRBV5-1, with D unresolved. Between the trimmed V and J ends, which lost 0 bases and 8 bases, there was a span of 12 bases. The length of the CDR3 is 14 residues. The germline V gene has CDR1 SGHRS and CDR2 YFSETQ. CDR3: CASSLVSASDTIYF. CDR3 nucleotide sequence: TGCGCCAGCAGCTTGGTTAGCGCCTCGGACACCATATATTTT. Full variable domain (missing parts from reference TRBV5-1 and TRBJ1-3): KAGVTQTPRYLIKTRGQQVTLSCSPISGHRSVSWYQQTPGQGLQFLFEYFSETQRNKGNFPGRFSGRQFSNSRSEMNVSTLELGDSALYLCASSLVSASDTIYFGEGSWLTVV.

The chain has TRBV28 and TRBJ1-2, with TRBD1 as a possible D gene (5 bases). The CDR3 runs 14 residues. Germline CDR1 is MDHEN and CDR2 is SYDVKM. V lost 3 bases and J 5 bases, leaving 13 bases between the germline ends. The CDR3 here is CASSLRGEAYGYTF. CDR3 in DNA: TGTGCCAGCAGTTTGAGGGGCGAAGCATATGGCTACACCTTC.

The rearrangement links TRBV12-3 or TRBV12-4 to TRBJ1-5; no definite D call. The ends were cut back, 6 bases at V and 0 bases at J, with 18 bases in the middle. This CDR3 has 17 amino acids. The CDR3: CASSAWAGSYSNQPQHF. The CDR3 DNA reads TGTGCCAGCAGCGCCTGGGCAGGTAGTTATAGCAATCAGCCCCAGCATTTT.

The chain links TRBV4-1 to TRBJ2-5; D perhaps matches TRBD2 (5 bases). In germline, CDR1 is MGHRA, CDR2 YSYEKL. The CDR3 loop spans 15 amino acids. V was clipped by 1 base and J by 3 bases, with 12 bases between them. The CDR3 region is CASSQVIGVEETQYF. For the CDR3, the DNA is TGCGCCAGCAGCCAAGTCATCGGGGTGGAAGAGACCCAGTACTTC.

The genes are TRBV13 and TRBJ2-1; D perhaps matches TRBD1 (6 bases). Germline V gives CDR1 PRHDT, CDR2 FYEKMQ (reference sequence). Trimming pared 5 bases from V and 4 bases from J, leaving 21 bases between. The CDR3 runs 17 residues. CDR3 region: CASSLNGVGQQYNEQFF. The CDR3 coding sequence is TGTGCCAGCAGCCTAAACGGCGTCGGACAGCAGTACAATGAGCAGTTCTTC.

The rearrangement uses TRBV3-1 and TRBJ1-2; D remains unclear. Trimming removed 4 bases at V and 2 bases at J, with 11 bases between. The V gene's germline CDR1 is LGHDT and CDR2 YNNKEL (reference sequence). This CDR3 is built from 14 residues. The CDR3 loop is CASSLGSDNYGYTF. For the CDR3, the DNA is TGTGCCAGCAGCCTAGGGTCAGACAACTATGGCTACACCTTC.

This clonotype was detected only a few times. The chain recombines TRBV12-3 or TRBV12-4 with TRBJ2-7, with 9 bases matching TRBD2. CDR3 length: 13 residues. V gave up 8 bases and J gave up 1 base; unmatched junction bases: 3. Here the CDR3 reads CASVTSGSYEQYF. In nucleotides, the CDR3 is TGTGCCAGCGTCACTAGCGGGTCCTACGAGCAGTACTTC.